Following are 9 T cell receptor beta chains from one sample sequenced in a study of T-cell memory formation after mild COVID-19. MiXCR, applied by TCRdb to the 5' RACE reads, yields one record per CDR3 protein. This table has roughly 300,000 distinct CDR3 sequences, about 16% appearing once. Material: PBMCs or a T cell subset sorted from them (not recorded which). These receptors were obtained from a man between 18 and 35 years old who had mild COVID-19 (a few samples of this study predate the infection). Cell type and time point are not known.

In its sample, this clonotype was seen once. The V call is TRBV6-2 or TRBV6-3, the J call TRBJ2-3; TRBD1 might be the D (6 bases). The CDR3 sequence is 18 residues long. Germline CDR1 and CDR2: MNHEY and SVGEGT. Trimming cost V 5 bases and J 3 bases, with 24 bases left between them. As DNA, the CDR3 is TGTGCCAGCAGTCCACGATCACCGACAGGCTTATGGACAGATACGCAGTATTTT. Residues: CASSPRSPTGLWTDTQYF.

This clonotype was seen a handful of times. This sequence joins TRBV6-2 or TRBV6-3 and TRBJ2-2; D gene uncertain. Germline V lookup: CDR1 MNHEY, CDR2 SVGEGT. V dropped 2 bases and J dropped 5 bases, with 15 bases sitting between them. CDR3 length equals 16 residues. CDR3 DNA sequence: TGTGCCAGCAGTTACGGCCCCTCCGCAGAGACCGGGGAGCTGTTTTTT. Encoded protein: CASSYGPSAETGELFF.

The chain joins TRBV4-3 to TRBJ2-7; no clear D. Looked up from germline, CDR1 is LGHNA and CDR2 is YSLEER. The CDR3 runs to 14 residues. The V end was cut by 4 bases, the J end by 3 bases, with 13 bases between. The DNA of the CDR3 is TGCGCCAGCAGCCGGTGGGCAGGAGTCTACGAGCAGTACTTC. It is translated as CASSRWAGVYEQYF.

This clonotype was detected a few times. The chain joins TRBV10-3 to TRBJ1-1; no clear D. V dropped 6 bases and J dropped 1 base, with 9 bases sitting between them. The CDR3 covers 13 residues. Per the germline V gene, CDR1 is ENHRY and CDR2 is SYGVKD. CDR3 in DNA: TGTGCCATCAGCGTCGACGGGAACACTGAAGCTTTCTTT. Amino acids: CAISVDGNTEAFF.

This chain joins TRBV5-8 and TRBJ1-2; D not resolved. Germline CDR1 is SGHTS and CDR2 is YDEGEE. The length of the CDR3 is 13 residues. V was pared by 6 bases and J by 11 bases, with 20 bases between. The CDR3 spells CASTVLGAVGYTF. The DNA of the CDR3 is TGTGCCAGCACCGTACTTGGAGCGGTGGGTTACACCTTC.

This clonotype occurred a few times. V gene TRBV7-3 combines with J gene TRBJ2-3; TRBD2 matches at 10 bases. This CDR3 has 18 residues. CDR1 SGHTA and CDR2 FQGTGA come from the germline V gene. Trimming removed 2 bases from V and 0 bases from J; junction bases left unmatched: 8. The CDR3 region has the DNA TGTGCCAGCAGCTTAGTAGCGGGGGGCCGTGCTAGCACAGATACGCAGTATTTT. Protein sequence: CASSLVAGGRASTDTQYF.

The chain carries TRBV12-3 or TRBV12-4 and TRBJ2-3, with 7 nucleotides matching TRBD1. V trimming: 5 bases; J trimming: 2 bases; junction bases outside the gene matches: 13. This CDR3 comprises 17 residues. CDR3 region: CASSPDRDLAFTDTQYF. CDR3 coding DNA: TGTGCCAGCAGTCCAGACAGGGACCTCGCTTTCACAGATACGCAGTATTTT.

This clonotype was seen a handful of times. This chain joins TRBV28 and TRBJ1-4; D is ambiguous. Trimming shortened V by 4 bases and J by 1 base, and 13 bases separated the two germline ends. The CDR3 sequence is 16 residues long. The germline V gene has CDR1 MDHEN and CDR2 SYDVKM. CDR3: CASSSSKQQTNEKLFF. The CDR3 DNA sequence: TGTGCCAGCAGTTCTTCTAAACAGCAAACTAATGAAAAACTGTTTTTT.

This clonotype appeared once. This rearrangement joins TRBV4-2 to TRBJ2-3; possibly TRBD1 or TRBD2 for D (6 bases each). Germline V gene lookup returns CDR1 LGHNA and CDR2 YNFKEQ. The V gene lost 6 bases and the J gene lost 4 bases, with 11 bases spanning the gap. The CDR3 is made up of 13 amino acids. CDR3 amino acids: CASSNGGSDTQYF. CDR3 bases: TGTGCCAGCAGTAACGGGGGCTCAGATACGCAGTATTTT.